The 28 T cell receptor beta chains listed next were all sequenced from one sample in a study of shared clonotypes between healthy human individuals (dated by TCRdb to the early 2020s). Preparation of the library involved the immunoSEQ multiplex PCR assay. TCRdb re-hosts the immuneACCESS table, in-frame sequences only. Its copies lack some clones; in the studies checked, an unresolved V gene accounts for under half of them, and the cause for the rest is not known. The sample has more than 400,000 clones on record, roughly 95% of them singletons. The ten largest clones add up to about 0.067% of the sample. The sequenced sample was naive CD4+ T cells sorted from blood. What the cell subset or site label conveys for this sample: CD45RA+ positively selected. The receptors stem from a woman between 25 and 40 years old in good health.

This chain joins TRBV27 and TRBJ2-1; 13 nucleotides align to TRBD2. Per germline, CDR1 MNHEY and CDR2 SMNVEV (reference sequence). The CDR3 totals 16 residues. With V trimmed by 5 bases and J by 9 bases, 10 bases remained unmatched. CDR3 region: CASSTQTSGRRGEQFF. DNA for the CDR3: TGTGCCAGCAGTACCCAGACTAGCGGGAGGAGGGGTGAGCAGTTCTTC.

This clone has a single count. The chain recombines TRBV28 with TRBJ1-2; 12 bases line up with TRBD1. Germline V gene data show CDR1 as MDHEN and CDR2 as SYDVKM. This CDR3 is built from 13 residues. The trim removed 8 bases at V and 8 bases at J, leaving 6 bases unmatched. Here the CDR3 reads CASAGQGAFGYTF. In DNA, the CDR3 is TGTGCCAGCGCGGGACAGGGGGCCTTCGGCTACACCTTC.

This clone has a single count. V usage is TRBV7-8 and J usage is TRBJ2-2; 10 bases are a match to TRBD2. The CDR3 extends over 19 amino acids. Germline V gene data show CDR1 as SGHVS and CDR2 as FQNEAQ. The ends lost 4 bases at V and 0 bases at J; junction bases unmatched: 11. The DNA for the CDR3 is TGTGCCAGCAGCTCAGGCACCGGGACTAGCGCCGCGAACACCGGGGAGCTGTTTTTT. Translating it yields CASSSGTGTSAANTGELFF.

The chain has TRBV7-3 and TRBJ2-3; D unclear. Germline lookup yields CDR1 SGHTA and CDR2 FQGTGA. The V gene lost 2 bases and the J gene lost 3 bases, with 12 bases spanning the gap. The CDR3 sequence is 15 residues long. The CDR3, as DNA: TGTGCCAGCAGCTTAGACGGATACGGGACAGATACGCAGTATTTT. Its translation is CASSLDGYGTDTQYF.

The V call is TRBV6-6, the J call TRBJ2-5; D gene ambiguous. Gene TRBJ2-7 matches the end of the DNA better, so the J call may be wrong. From germline, CDR1 is MNHNY and CDR2 SVGAGI (reference sequence). The CDR3 sequence is 15 residues long. CDR3 DNA: TGTGCCAGCAGCCCCAGGTCTCTTACTGCCTACGAGCAGTACTTC. Protein sequence: CASSPRSLTAYEQYF.

As to this clone: This CDR3 is also generated by other DNA sequences in the sample. The J gene is TRBJ2-6, the V gene TRBV7-9, with D uncertain. CDR1 is SEHNR and CDR2 is FQNEAQ in the germline V gene (reference sequence). This CDR3 is 15 amino acids long. Trimming stripped 0 bases from V and 4 bases from J, with 7 bases between. The CDR3 here is CASSLAGSGANVLTF. The DNA of the CDR3 is TGTGCCAGCAGCTTAGCGGGTTCCGGGGCCAACGTCCTGACTTTC.

This clone was detected once. V and J are TRBV7-2 and TRBJ1-5, with TRBD1 matching 9 bases. This CDR3 is built from 17 residues. Germline CDR1 SGHTA, CDR2 FQGNSA. The J segment lost 2 bases and the V segment lost 5 bases, leaving 10 bases of the junction unmatched. CDR3 coding DNA: TGTGCCAGCAGCGCGGCCTTCCGGACAGGGGGCAATCAGCCCCAGCATTTT. It encodes CASSAAFRTGGNQPQHF.

The chain uses TRBV14 and TRBJ2-7; no definite D call. The length of the CDR3 is 14 residues. CDR1 and CDR2 from the germline V gene are SGHDN and FVKESK. The germline V and J ends were trimmed by 1 base and 1 base, with 8 bases remaining between them. The CDR3 DNA reads TGTGCCAGCAGCCAAGGTCCAGGATCCTACGAGCAGTACTTC. It encodes CASSQGPGSYEQYF. Looking up the rest from reference TRBV14 and TRBJ2-7 gives the full variable domain: EAGVTQFPSHSVIEKGQTVTLRCDPISGHDNLYWYRRVMGKEIKFLLHFVKESKQDESGMPNNRFLAERTGGTYSTLKVQPAELEDSGVYFCASSQGPGSYEQYFGPGTRLTVT.

The V call is TRBV5-1, the J call TRBJ2-7; D gene uncertain. V lost 0 bases to trimming and J lost 2 bases, with 9 bases between them. The CDR3 extends over 14 amino acids. Germline lookup yields CDR1 SGHRS and CDR2 YFSETQ. The CDR3 spells CASSLVGPPYEQYF. CDR3 nucleotide sequence: TGCGCCAGCAGCTTGGTAGGCCCTCCCTACGAGCAGTACTTC.

The CDR3: CASSPTGTSGRDEQFF. The CDR3 nucleotides read TGTGCCAGCAGCCCAACCGGGACTAGCGGGAGAGATGAGCAGTTCTTC. This chain uses TRBV9 with TRBJ2-1; TRBD2 matches at 14 bases. This CDR3 region has 16 residues. CDR1 and CDR2 from the germline V gene are SGDLS and YYNGEE. V gave up 4 bases and J gave up 8 bases; unmatched junction bases: 8.

J is TRBJ1-1 and V is TRBV18; D perhaps matches TRBD1 (6 bases). The germline V gene encodes CDR1 KGHSH and CDR2 LQKENI. Between the trimmed V and J ends, which lost 8 bases and 5 bases, there was a span of 15 bases. This CDR3 spans 13 amino acids. The CDR3 coding sequence is TGTGCCAGCCATAGGGGGTTCCAGACTGAAGCTTTCTTT. Amino acid sequence: CASHRGFQTEAFF.

The J gene is TRBJ2-3, the V gene TRBV2; D not certain. Germline V gene data show CDR1 as SNHLY and CDR2 as FYNNEI. V was trimmed by 1 base and J by 2 bases, leaving 4 bases between them. CDR3 length: 13 amino acids. The CDR3 sequence is CASSEENTDTQYF. The CDR3 DNA sequence: TGTGCCAGCAGTGAAGAGAACACAGATACGCAGTATTTT.

The chain is built from TRBV5-1 and TRBJ2-6, with 8 bases that match TRBD2. Per germline, CDR1 SGHRS and CDR2 YFSETQ. The CDR3 contains 18 residues. V trimming: 0 bases; J trimming: 0 bases; junction bases outside the gene matches: 5. The CDR3, as DNA: TGCGCCAGCAGCTTGGCGTCGCGGGAGGCCTCTGGGGCCAACGTCCTGACTTTC. It specifies CASSLASREASGANVLTF.

This rearrangement joins TRBV5-1 to TRBJ1-1, with D unclear. Trimming removed 0 bases at V and 5 bases at J, with 11 bases between. In germline, CDR1 is SGHRS, CDR2 YFSETQ. CDR3 size: 14 residues. CDR3 sequence (DNA): TGCGCCAGCAGCTTGGCGACGGAGCAGACTGAAGCTTTCTTT. This translates into CASSLATEQTEAFF.

This clone was seen once. The chain uses TRBV5-8 and TRBJ2-1, with 7 bases aligning to TRBD1. The CDR3 has 14 amino acids. In germline, CDR1 is SGHTS, CDR2 YDEGEE. V was clipped by 4 bases and J by 5 bases; unmatched bases: 6. Here the CDR3 DNA reads TGTGCCAGCAGCGTGTGGACAGGAAACAATGAGCAGTTCTTC. Encoded protein: CASSVWTGNNEQFF. Complete variable domain (other parts from reference TRBV5-8 and TRBJ2-1): EAGVTQSPTHLIKTRGQQATLRCSPISGHTSVYWYQQALGLGLQFLLWYDEGEERNRGNFPPRFSGRQFPNYSSELNVNALELEDSALYLCASSVWTGNNEQFFGPGTRLTVL.

This rearrangement joins TRBV4-1 to TRBJ2-2, with 8 positions matching TRBD2. The V and J ends lost 0 bases and 5 bases, in that order; junction bases with no gene match: 11. The CDR3 is made up of 18 amino acids. The germline V gene encodes CDR1 MGHRA and CDR2 YSYEKL. CDR3 in DNA: TGCGCCAGCAGCCAAGATAGGTCCTCAGCGGGAGTAACCGGGGAGCTGTTTTTT. Amino acid sequence: CASSQDRSSAGVTGELFF.

The chain is built from TRBV19 and TRBJ1-5, with D unresolved. V lost 2 bases and J 2 bases, leaving 10 bases between the germline ends. Germline V CDR1 and CDR2: LNHDA, SQIVND (reference sequence). This CDR3 comprises 15 residues. The CDR3 spells CASSIRVVGNQPQHF. CDR3 coding DNA: TGTGCCAGTAGTATACGGGTGGTTGGCAATCAGCCCCAGCATTTT.

This rearrangement joins TRBV28 to TRBJ2-7, with D perhaps TRBD1 (5 bases). This CDR3 has 14 amino acids. The ends were cut back, 7 bases at V and 6 bases at J, with 19 bases in the middle. Per the germline V gene, CDR1 is MDHEN and CDR2 is SYDVKM. CDR3 sequence (DNA): TGTGCCAGCACCATCGATCTCCAGGGTATCGAGCAGTACTTC. This sequence encodes CASTIDLQGIEQYF.

The V and J genes are TRBV18 and TRBJ1-1, with 8 bases that match TRBD1. With 1 base clipped from V and 5 bases from J, the junction kept 6 bases outside the gene matches. CDR3 length: 15 amino acids. Per germline, CDR1 KGHSH and CDR2 LQKENI. The CDR3 nucleotides read TGTGCCAGCTCACCACGAACAGGGGGGTTGACTGAAGCTTTCTTT. Its translation: CASSPRTGGLTEAFF.

This chain links TRBV5-5 with TRBJ1-5; D not resolved. Germline V gene lookup returns CDR1 SGHKS and CDR2 YYEKEE (reference sequence). The CDR3 has 12 amino acids. V was clipped by 2 bases and J by 4 bases, with 4 bases between them. Written as DNA, the CDR3 is TGTGCCAGCAGCTTTCGGAATCAGCCCCAGCATTTT. Translated, it gives CASSFRNQPQHF.

This clone was seen a handful of times. This chain links TRBV18 with TRBJ1-2, with 11 bases that match TRBD1. This CDR3 has 16 residues. V gave up 4 bases and J gave up 7 bases; unmatched junction bases: 11. The germline V gene encodes CDR1 KGHSH and CDR2 LQKENI. CDR3 sequence (DNA): TGTGCCAGCTCACTTACCGGGACAGGGGGTTACGGTGGCTACACCTTC. Amino acids: CASSLTGTGGYGGYTF. The variable domain in full, completed from reference TRBV18 and TRBJ1-2, reads NAGVMQNPRHLVRRRGQEARLRCSPMKGHSHVYWYRQLPEEGLKFMVYLQKENIIDESGMPKERFSAEFPKEGPSILRIQQVVRGDSAAYFCASSLTGTGGYGGYTFGSGTRLTVV.

The chain is built from TRBV5-6 and TRBJ1-3; 7 nucleotides agree with TRBD1. The CDR3 has 14 residues. CDR1 is SGHDT, CDR2 YYEEEE, per germline. Trimming removed 5 bases from V and 3 bases from J; junction bases left unmatched: 5. In nucleotides, the CDR3 is TGTGCCAGCAGGATGACAGGGTTTGGAAACACCATATATTTT. This sequence encodes CASRMTGFGNTIYF.

CDR3 nucleotide sequence: TGCGCCAGCAGCCAAGGTGTACAGCTTAATCAGCCCCAGCATTTT. It specifies CASSQGVQLNQPQHF. The V gene is TRBV4-1, the J gene TRBJ1-5; D gene uncertain. Deletions cut 1 base from V and 4 bases from J, with 11 bases between. This CDR3 contains 15 residues. Germline V lookup: CDR1 MGHRA, CDR2 YSYEKL.

The gene calls are TRBV5-1 and TRBJ1-2; D perhaps matches TRBD1 (5 bases). Trimming stripped 0 bases from V and 6 bases from J, with 15 bases between. Looked up from germline, CDR1 is SGHRS and CDR2 is YFSETQ. The CDR3 is 15 residues long. Here the CDR3 reads CASSLGFQGRNGYTF. In DNA, the CDR3 is TGCGCCAGCAGCTTGGGGTTTCAGGGTAGGAATGGCTACACCTTC.

The chain recombines TRBV6-5 with TRBJ2-5; D remains ambiguous. The V gene lost 5 bases and the J gene lost 2 bases, with 9 bases spanning the gap. Germline loops: CDR1 MNHEY, CDR2 SVGAGI. CDR3 length equals 13 residues. The CDR3 sequence is CASSRTLQETQYF. The DNA of the CDR3 is TGTGCCAGCAGTCGAACTCTGCAAGAGACCCAGTACTTC.

The V call is TRBV6-5, the J call TRBJ1-2; D gene ambiguous. V was pared by 2 bases and J by 6 bases, with 10 bases between. From germline, CDR1 is MNHEY and CDR2 SVGAGI. The CDR3 spans 13 residues. CDR3 DNA: TGTGCCAGCAGTTACGCGATCGAAAATGGCTACACCTTC. This translates into CASSYAIENGYTF.

V gene TRBV5-1 combines with J gene TRBJ2-7, with 7 nucleotides matching TRBD2. V lost 5 bases and J lost 2; bases outside the gene matches: 7. The CDR3 contains 14 residues. Germline CDR1 is SGHRS and CDR2 is YFSETQ. CDR3 protein: CASSIAGEAYEQYF. Here the CDR3 DNA reads TGCGCCAGCAGTATCGCGGGAGAAGCCTACGAGCAGTACTTC.

The gene calls are TRBV7-2 and TRBJ2-5, with D perhaps matching TRBD2 (7 bases). CDR1 is SGHTA, CDR2 FQGNSA, per germline. The length of the CDR3 is 17 residues. V lost 5 bases and J 5 bases, leaving 24 bases between the germline ends. CDR3 loop: CASSPTYGVRGGETQYF. The CDR3 region has the DNA TGTGCCAGCAGCCCGACCTACGGCGTCAGGGGAGGGGAGACCCAGTACTTC.